The clone carrying this TCR beta chain has ten or more counts. Its antigen is undetermined. The record originates from a study of T cells in Graves' hyperthyroidism and ophthalmopathy. Study observations and caveats: Blood shared most expanded thyroid clonotypes above 0.001.

What was amplified from RNA transcripts were TCR beta CDR3 regions. HTBI primers were employed in a first-round RT-PCR of the TCR CDR3. TCRdb reprocessed the multiplex PCR reads via MiXCR and lists one record per CDR3 protein. This table holds 650,000 to 850,000 distinct CDR3 sequences, under 20% found once. The ends were cut back, 0 bases at V and 5 bases at J, with 14 bases in the middle. CDR1 and CDR2 from the germline V gene are SGHRS and YFSETQ. This CDR3 is built from 16 residues. Hyperthyroidism was newly diagnosed in patients aged 18 to 65 (duration under 2 months). This blood was taken when hyperthyroidism was first diagnosed, before any ophthalmopathy symptoms existed. Out of approximately 10 ml of fresh peripheral blood came the PBMCs.

The specimen was blood. This chain uses TRBV5-1 with TRBJ1-4, with D unclear. This receptor was taken from a woman between 50 and 59 years old with Graves' hyperthyroidism that later progressed to Graves' ophthalmopathy. In DNA form, the CDR3 reads TGCGCCAGCAGCTTGGGCCAGTTAATGGTCAATGAAAAACTGTTTTTT. Translation gives CASSLGQLMVNEKLFF.